In its sample, the clone carrying this T cell receptor beta chain was seen a few times. Antigen specificity is unknown. These data originate in a study of response to subunit inactivated influenza vaccine. TCRdb analysed the RT-PCR reads with MiXCR anew, one entry per CDR3 protein. Of about 240,000 distinct CDR3 sequences in the sample, 12% were seen once. Regarding the study as a whole: Each seasonal influenza vaccination recruits few new T cells, the authors suggested.

Germline V CDR1 and CDR2: LGHNA, YNFKEQ. Trimming stripped 0 bases from V and 3 bases from J, with 11 bases between. The CDR3 has 15 amino acids. This receptor was identified in a man aged 45-60 years who received an inactivated influenza vaccine. This sequence joins TRBV4-2 and TRBJ1-1; D is ambiguous. The sequences come from non-naive T cells sorted from PBMCs, collected 14 days before vaccination. CDR3 loop: CASSQDPGMDTEAFF. The CDR3 DNA reads as TGTGCCAGCAGCCAAGATCCGGGCATGGACACTGAAGCTTTCTTT.